There are a few counts of the clone carrying this T cell receptor beta chain. As yet, its antigen is unknown. The CDR3 end falls 3 residues outside the read, so it is completed with the germline J gene. CDR1 is MRHNA and CDR2 is SNTAGT in the germline V gene. The CDR3 is made up of 18 amino acids. Assay used: immunoSEQ multiplex PCR; TCRdb lists only in-frame clones, some missing. The sample shows 40,000 to 60,000 clones, none of them appearing just once. This sample is drawn from a study of T cell clonality in common variable immunodeficiency. The study's findings and limits: Patient heterogeneity in the CVID cohort limited correlations between repertoire features and clinical complications. In common variable immunodeficiency, TCR beta chains reportedly carried fewer deletions and N-nucleotide insertions.

Both groups were predominantly of Caucasian heritage. Each donor provided about 5 to 9 ml of heparinized whole blood. The receptor was derived from a person aged 18 to 69 in good health. V gene TRBV6-4 combines with J gene TRBJ2-3, with D possibly TRBD2 on 6 matching bases. The sequenced sample consisted of peripheral blood mononuclear cells. The part of the CDR3 DNA that was read is TGTGCCAGCAGTGACCAAAGGTACAGGAGGGTACACAATCAGCCG. It encodes CASSDQRYRRVHNQP. The full CDR3 sequence reads CASSDQRYRRVHNQPQYF.